A selection of T cell receptor beta chains follows, all from one sample in a study of CD8+CD57+ T cells in acquired aplastic anemia. MiXCR, run by TCRdb on the reads, gives a single entry per CDR3 protein. This sample has over 40,000 distinct CDR3 sequences, with roughly two thirds found just once. Sequencing input: sorted CD4+, CD8+, or CD8+CD57+ T cells (not recorded which) from PBMCs. Receptors were obtained from a human donor with aplastic anemia. The conserved cysteine and the conserved F or W are not part of the CDR3 here. Each record gives: V gene, J gene, CDR3 protein.

>TRBV9|TRBJ2-5
ASSTTVGVGETQY
>TRBV6-1|TRBJ1-2
ARREGAGGYT
>TRBV5-1|TRBJ2-1
ASSLTQDSYNEQF
>TRBV25-1|TRBJ1-5
ASSAQGHQPQH
>TRBV15|TRBJ1-6
ATSRDHRIGALH
>TRBV11-1|TRBJ1-2
ASPSFPGQGAYGYT
>TRBV2|TRBJ1-6
ASSPRETGAYNSPLH
>TRBV2|TRBJ1-1
ASSEPGVPEAF
>TRBV24-1|TRBJ2-2
ATSDILASGELF
>TRBV9|TRBJ2-1
ASSVGNLLNEQF
>TRBV6-1|TRBJ2-3
ASSAVVSGTDTQY
>TRBV28|TRBJ2-3
ASSLTRSVTDTQY
>TRBV20-1|TRBJ2-3
SARSGTSTDTQY
>TRBV15|TRBJ2-6
ATSRPGQTYSGANVLT
>TRBV24-1|TRBJ2-3
ATSDVRHGTDTQY
>TRBV10-3|TRBJ1-2
AISATGDGYT
>TRBV6-4|TRBJ2-3
ASSPAGLADTQY
>TRBV15|TRBJ1-5
ATSREGRGNQPQH
>TRBV2|TRBJ1-1
ASGSERGTEAF
>TRBV30|TRBJ1-1
AWSDGNTEAF
>TRBV15|TRBJ2-5
ATSRQGEYQPQY
>TRBV7-9|TRBJ2-5
ATSSPGGGATTQY
>TRBV9|TRBJ2-7
ASSVARPYEQY
>TRBV15|TRBJ2-5
ATSRVAGEQY
>TRBV9|TRBJ1-4
ASSVDIRPTEKLF
>TRBV19|TRBJ2-7
ASSKQGRYEQY
>TRBV11-3|TRBJ2-7
ASSDRDSYPYEQY
>TRBV9|TRBJ1-6
ASSKITNSPLH
>TRBV10-3|TRBJ2-3
AIREGVSTDTQY
>TRBV25-1|TRBJ2-2
ASNFNTGELF
>TRBV20-1|TRBJ1-5
SASRGLGGNQPQH
>TRBV19|TRBJ1-2
ASMAGNYGYT
>TRBV12-3/TRBV12-4|TRBJ2-3
ASRETDTQY
>TRBV15|TRBJ1-5
ATSRGSLGQPQH
>TRBV24-1|TRBJ1-5
ATSEAGTGSQPQH
>TRBV2|TRBJ2-7
ASSEQASEQY
>TRBV15|TRBJ1-5
ATSGTGMEPQH
>TRBV10-1|TRBJ2-3
ASSESGRTDTRY
>TRBV19|TRBJ2-5
ASSRGGHLQETQY
>TRBV7-9|TRBJ2-7
ASSSVAYEQY
>TRBV19|TRBJ2-7
ASSNPERGIYEQY